A selection of T cell receptor beta chains follows, all from one sample in a study of technical replicates of blood from several donors. Only in-frame clones appear in the TCRdb table, and some are missing; sequencing was by immunoSEQ multiplex PCR. The sample has about 97,000 clones; roughly 96% are singletons. Material for sequencing was T cells isolated from PBMCs. Receptors originate from a human donor in good health. CDR3s include the opening cysteine and the closing phenylalanine or tryptophan. D genes are given only for firm matches. Clone size appears in some rows only: once, few, many, or a class for an expanded clone.

d_call j_call clone_size v_call cdr3_nt cdr3_aa
TRBD1 TRBJ1-2 - TRBV30 TGTGCCTGGAGTTATGGGACAGGGCATGGCTACACCTTC CAWSYGTGHGYTF
- TRBJ2-7 - TRBV28 TGTGCCAGCCTTGACGGAGGCGAGCAGTACTTC CASLDGGEQYF
- TRBJ2-5 - TRBV7-7 TGTGCCAGCAGCTTAGTCTCTTTCCGAGGAGAGACCCAGTACTTC CASSLVSFRGETQYF
TRBD1 TRBJ2-7 once TRBV7-9 TGTGCCATTGGACAGGGGGCTGGCGAGCAGTACTTC CAIGQGAGEQYF
TRBD2 TRBJ2-1 - TRBV6-6 TGTGCCAGCAGTTACACGGCTAGCGGGATTAATGAGCAGTTCTTC CASSYTASGINEQFF
TRBD1 TRBJ1-1 - TRBV11-3 TGTGCCAGCAGCTTAGGGGGACAGGAAGCTTTCTTT CASSLGGQEAFF
- TRBJ1-1 - TRBV28 TGTGCCAGCAGTTTGTACAGGGAGACTGAAGCTTTCTTT CASSLYRETEAFF
- TRBJ2-3 - TRBV4-1 TGCGCCAGCAGCCAAGCGCATTTAGCGACAGATACGCAGTATTTT CASSQAHLATDTQYF
- TRBJ2-7 once TRBV20-1 TGCAGTGCTCAATTCTACGAGCAGTACTTC CSAQFYEQYF
- TRBJ1-1 - TRBV10-3 TGTGCCATCAGTGATGACAGGACGGACACTGAAGCTTTCTTT CAISDDRTDTEAFF